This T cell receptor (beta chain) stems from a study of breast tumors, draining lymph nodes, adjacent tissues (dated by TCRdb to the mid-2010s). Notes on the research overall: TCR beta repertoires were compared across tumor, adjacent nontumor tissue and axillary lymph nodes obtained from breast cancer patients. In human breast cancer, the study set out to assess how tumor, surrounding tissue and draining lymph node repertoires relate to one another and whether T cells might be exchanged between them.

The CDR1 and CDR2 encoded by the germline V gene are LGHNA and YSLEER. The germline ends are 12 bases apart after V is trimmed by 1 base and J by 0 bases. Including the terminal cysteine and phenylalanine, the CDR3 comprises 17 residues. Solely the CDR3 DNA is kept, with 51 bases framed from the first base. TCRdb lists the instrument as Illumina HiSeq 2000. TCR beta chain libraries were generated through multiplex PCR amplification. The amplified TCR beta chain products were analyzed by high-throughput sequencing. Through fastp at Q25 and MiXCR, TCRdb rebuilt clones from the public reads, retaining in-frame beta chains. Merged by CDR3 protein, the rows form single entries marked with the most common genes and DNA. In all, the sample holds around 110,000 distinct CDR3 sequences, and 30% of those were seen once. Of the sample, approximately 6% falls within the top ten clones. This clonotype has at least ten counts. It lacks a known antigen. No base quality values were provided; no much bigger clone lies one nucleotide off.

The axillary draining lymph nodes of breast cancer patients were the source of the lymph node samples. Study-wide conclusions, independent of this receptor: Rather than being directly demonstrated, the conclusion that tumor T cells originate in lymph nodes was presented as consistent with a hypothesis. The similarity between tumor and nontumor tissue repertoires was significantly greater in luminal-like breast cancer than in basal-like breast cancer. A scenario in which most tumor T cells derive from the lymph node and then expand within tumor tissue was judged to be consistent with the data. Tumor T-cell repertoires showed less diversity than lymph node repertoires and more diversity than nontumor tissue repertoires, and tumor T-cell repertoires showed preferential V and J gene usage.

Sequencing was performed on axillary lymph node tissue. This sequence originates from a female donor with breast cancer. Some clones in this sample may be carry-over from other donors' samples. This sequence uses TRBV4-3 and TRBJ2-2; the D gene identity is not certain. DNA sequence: TGCGCCAGCAGCCAAGGTCCAGTGTGGGCGAACACCGGGGAGCTGTTTTTT. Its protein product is CASSQGPVWANTGELFF.